This T cell receptor (beta chain) originates from a study of PD-L1 blockade in urothelial cancer. The length of the CDR3 is 13 residues. Per the germline V gene, CDR1 is MDHEN and CDR2 is SYDVKM. V lost 6 bases, J lost 8 bases, and 9 bases stayed unmatched. Clones were read by immunoSEQ multiplex PCR, and TCRdb kept only the in-frame ones, dropping some. The sample yields some 80,000 clones, roughly nine tenths seen once. This sequence originates from a woman aged 70 to 79 with urothelial cancer. Sequencing was performed on PBMCs, taken around atezolizumab (anti-PD-L1) treatment. This chain joins TRBV28 and TRBJ1-1; 7 bases are a match to TRBD1. As DNA, the CDR3 is TGTGCCAGCAGCAGAAGGGACAGCCAAGAAGCTTTCTTT. Its translation: CASSRRDSQEAFF.